These 28 T cell receptor beta chains share one sample of origin, sequenced in a study of Ad26.COV2.S vaccination and SARS-CoV-2 variants. The sample's treatment: around 19 received Ad26.COV2.S at low or high dose, single or two shots; about 5 received placebo; per-sample allocation not given. Sample collection was performed on day 63 after the first vaccine or placebo injection. Produced via immunoSEQ multiplex PCR; TCRdb's table is partial and in-frame only. The sample holds about 350,000 clones, 65% to 90% seen once. This material consisted of peripheral blood, taken in a trial of Ad26.COV2.S vaccine versus placebo. The receptors originated from a person aged 18-60 years who received the Ad26.COV2.S COVID-19 vaccine or a placebo.

The chain links TRBV27 to TRBJ2-6; the D gene is possibly TRBD2 (5 bases). Trimming removed 3 bases from V and 4 bases from J, with 16 bases in between. Germline V gives CDR1 MNHEY, CDR2 SMNVEV (reference sequence). This CDR3 is built from 17 residues. DNA of the CDR3: TGTGCCAGCAGTTTCTCAGCGGACGCCTTAGGGGCCAACGTCCTGACTTTC. It encodes CASSFSADALGANVLTF.

This sequence joins TRBV29-1 and TRBJ1-3; D gene unclear. Germline lookup yields CDR1 SQVTM and CDR2 ANQGSEA. The CDR3 extends over 11 amino acids. Trimming stripped 7 bases from V and 4 bases from J, with 8 bases between. CDR3 sequence (DNA): TGCAGCGCCGCGACAGGAAACACCATATATTTT. Protein: CSAATGNTIYF. The whole variable domain, filled in from reference TRBV29-1 and TRBJ1-3, reads SAVISQKPSRDICQRGTSLTIQCQVDSQVTMMFWYRQQPGQSLTLIATANQGSEATYESGFVIDKFPISRPNLTFSTLTVSNMSPEDSSIYLCSAATGNTIYFGEGSWLTVV.

V usage is TRBV2 and J usage is TRBJ2-7; 7 bases line up with TRBD1. There are 13 residues in the CDR3. The ends lost 4 bases at V and 3 bases at J; junction bases unmatched: 3. Germline CDR1 SNHLY, CDR2 FYNNEI. The CDR3 is CASSVAGGYEQYF. The CDR3 coding sequence is TGTGCCAGCAGTGTGGCAGGGGGCTACGAGCAGTACTTC.

This chain links TRBV3-1 (or the pseudogene TRBV3-2) with TRBJ1-2, with D possibly being TRBD1 (5 bases). The germline gives CDR1 LGHDT, CDR2 YNNKEL (reference sequence). This CDR3 is built from 13 residues. Trimming pared 6 bases from V and 4 bases from J, leaving 12 bases between. CDR3 protein: CASSPQGGYGYTF. The CDR3 coding sequence is TGTGCCAGCAGTCCGCAGGGTGGCTATGGCTACACCTTC.

The chain joins TRBV18 to TRBJ2-7; 9 nucleotides align to TRBD2. The junction had 6 bases not matched to a gene; V was cut back by 4 bases and J by 5 bases. Germline V gene sequence: CDR1 KGHSH, CDR2 LQKENI. The CDR3 extends over 14 amino acids. The chain's CDR3 is CASSLREGRNEQYF. Here the CDR3 DNA reads TGTGCCAGCTCACTGCGGGAGGGCAGAAACGAGCAGTACTTC.

The rearrangement links TRBV6-5 to TRBJ1-6; 7 positions agree with TRBD1. Looked up from germline, CDR1 is MNHEY and CDR2 is SVGAGI. The CDR3 is 14 residues long. V dropped 6 bases and J dropped 11; count of bases not matched to a gene: 10. Here the CDR3 DNA reads TGTGCCAGCAGGGCGGGGACAGCAAAGACACCCCTCCACTTT. It yields the protein CASRAGTAKTPLHF.

The CDR3 DNA is TGCGCCAGCTGGTCCGGGACAGAGTCCGTTGGCTACACCTTC. It yields the protein CASWSGTESVGYTF. The genes are TRBV4-1 and TRBJ1-2, with 7 bases aligning to TRBD1. The CDR3 loop spans 14 amino acids. Trimming at V came to 8 bases and at J to 7 bases, leaving 13 bases not matched to a gene. Germline CDR1 MGHRA, CDR2 YSYEKL.

V is TRBV4-2 and J is TRBJ2-6; 9 positions agree with TRBD2. CDR1 and CDR2 (germline): LGHNA, YNFKEQ. V shed 0 bases, J shed 0 bases, and the junction held 3 bases outside the gene matches. The CDR3 is 18 residues long. Written as DNA, the CDR3 is TGTGCCAGCAGCCAAGACCTAGCGGGATCCTCTGGGGCCAACGTCCTGACTTTC. Protein product: CASSQDLAGSSGANVLTF.

This chain connects TRBV5-1 to TRBJ2-7; D is perhaps TRBD1 (5 bases). The CDR3 loop spans 15 amino acids. The ends were cut back, 1 base at V and 0 bases at J, with 11 bases in the middle. Per the germline V gene, CDR1 is SGHRS and CDR2 is YFSETQ. The CDR3 protein is CASSLFTGGSYEQYF. CDR3 in DNA: TGCGCCAGCAGCTTGTTCACAGGCGGCTCCTACGAGCAGTACTTC.

This clone occurred once. This chain uses TRBV7-9 with TRBJ1-2, with TRBD1 matching over 9 bases. J was trimmed by 5 bases and V by 4 bases; bases with no gene match: 11. The CDR3 is 16 amino acids. CDR1 and CDR2 from the germline V gene are SEHNR and FQNEAQ (reference sequence). The CDR3 coding sequence is TGTGCCAGCAGCTACGCCGCCGGGACAGGGATTTATGGCTACACCTTC. As protein: CASSYAAGTGIYGYTF.

This clone was counted a single time. The chain links TRBV7-2 to TRBJ2-6, with TRBD2 matching 10 bases. The CDR3 has 17 residues. Per germline, CDR1 SGHTA and CDR2 FQGNSA. V shed 1 base, J shed 1 base, and the junction held 1 base outside the gene matches. CDR3 nucleotide sequence: TGTGCCAGCAGCTTAGGAGCGGGGGGGTCTGGGGCCAACGTCCTGACTTTC. Residues: CASSLGAGGSGANVLTF.

The gene calls are TRBV19 and TRBJ2-3, with 9 nucleotides matching TRBD2. The germline CDR1 and CDR2 sequences are LNHDA and SQIVND (reference sequence). This CDR3 is 12 amino acids long. The V gene end was trimmed by 9 bases and the J gene end by 4 bases; junction bases not matched to a gene: 2. As DNA, the CDR3 is TGTGCCAGCAGCGGGGGGCCAGATACGCAGTATTTT. This codes for CASSGGPDTQYF. The full variable domain, rest sourced from reference TRBV19 and TRBJ2-3, is DGGITQSPKYLFRKEGQNVTLSCEQNLNHDAMYWYRQDPGQGLRLIYYSQIVNDFQKGDIAEGYSVSREKKESFPLTVTSAQKNPTAFYLCASSGGPDTQYFGPGTRLTVL.

This clone has just a few counts. The V call is TRBV5-1, the J call TRBJ2-7; 8 bases map to TRBD2. Losses at the gene ends were 3 bases for V and 0 bases for J; bases not matched to a gene: 5. CDR3 length equals 15 residues. Germline V CDR1 and CDR2: SGHRS, YFSETQ. CDR3 loop: CASSSQRGPSYEQYF. The CDR3 DNA follows: TGCGCCAGCAGCTCACAGCGGGGGCCCTCCTACGAGCAGTACTTC. Supplemented by reference TRBV5-1 and TRBJ2-7, the full variable domain reads KAGVTQTPRYLIKTRGQQVTLSCSPISGHRSVSWYQQTPGQGLQFLFEYFSETQRNKGNFPGRFSGRQFSNSRSEMNVSTLELGDSALYLCASSSQRGPSYEQYFGPGTRLTVT.

The chain couples TRBV10-1 to TRBJ1-5; weak D call: TRBD1 (6 bases). The CDR3 contains 13 residues. V lost 6 bases and J 2 bases, leaving 8 bases between the germline ends. Germline CDR1 reads WNHNN; CDR2 reads SYGVQD (reference sequence). CDR3 amino acids: CASSRQGNQPQHF. CDR3 bases: TGCGCCAGCAGCAGACAGGGCAATCAGCCCCAGCATTTT.

The chain employs TRBV4-1 and TRBJ1-4, with TRBD1 matching over 7 bases. This CDR3 has 14 residues. CDR1 is MGHRA and CDR2 is YSYEKL in the germline V gene. The V gene end was trimmed by 4 bases and the J gene end by 4 bases; junction bases not matched to a gene: 3. The chain's CDR3 is CASSPQGDNEKLFF. The CDR3 DNA follows: TGCGCCAGCAGCCCCCAGGGGGATAATGAAAAACTGTTTTTT.

V is TRBV7-2 and J is TRBJ2-7; possible D gene TRBD1, 6 bases. Germline CDR1 SGHTA, CDR2 FQGNSA. Deletions cut 5 bases from V and 7 bases from J, with 12 bases between. CDR3 length equals 12 residues. CDR3 DNA sequence: TGTGCCAGCAGCCCATCCAGGGGAGAGCAGTACTTC. This codes for CASSPSRGEQYF.

This rearrangement joins TRBV29-1 to TRBJ2-3, with unresolved D. This CDR3 is built from 12 residues. Per the germline V gene, CDR1 is SQVTM and CDR2 is ANQGSEA. The germline V and J ends were trimmed by 2 bases and 3 bases, with 6 bases remaining between them. CDR3 in amino acids: CSVEPTTDTQYF. DNA for the CDR3: TGCAGCGTTGAACCTACGACAGATACGCAGTATTTT.

This clone was observed a handful of times. The rearrangement uses TRBV25-1 and TRBJ2-7, with TRBD1 matching over 11 bases. Unmatched junction bases numbered 6, after V lost 7 bases and J lost 7 bases. Germline lookup yields CDR1 MGHDK and CDR2 SYGVNS. The CDR3 totals 13 residues. The CDR3 loop is CASKDRGRREQYF. The CDR3 nucleotides read TGTGCCAGCAAGGACAGGGGGCGTCGGGAGCAGTACTTC.

The chain combines TRBV27 with TRBJ1-1; D not certain. V was pared by 3 bases and J by 1 base, with 6 bases between. The CDR3 covers 13 residues. Germline values: CDR1 MNHEY, CDR2 SMNVEV (reference sequence). CDR3 amino acids: CASSLSRNTEAFF. The CDR3 region has the DNA TGTGCCAGCAGTTTGTCCAGGAACACTGAAGCTTTCTTT.

This clone has just a few counts. The chain recombines TRBV6-5 with TRBJ1-1; D possibly corresponds to TRBD1 (5 bases). Trimming removed 2 bases from V and 1 base from J, with 8 bases in between. Germline CDR1 reads MNHEY; CDR2 reads SVGAGI. The CDR3 contains 14 residues. CDR3 sequence (DNA): TGTGCCAGCAGTTACGACAGAAAGAACACTGAAGCTTTCTTT. It translates to CASSYDRKNTEAFF.

The J gene is TRBJ1-3, the V gene TRBV28; TRBD1 might be the D (5 bases). The germline V and J ends were trimmed by 1 base and 4 bases, with 11 bases remaining between them. The CDR3 has 15 amino acids. CDR1 MDHEN and CDR2 SYDVKM come from the germline V gene. The CDR3 protein is CASSLSGLTGNTIYF. The CDR3 DNA sequence: TGTGCCAGCAGTTTATCAGGGTTAACCGGAAACACCATATATTTT.

The rearrangement links TRBV6-7 to TRBJ1-6; D call uncertain. TRBV6-7 is assigned to the ORF class and has an uncertain function. Trimming removed 2 bases at V and 2 bases at J, with 16 bases between. The CDR3 loop spans 18 amino acids. Here the CDR3 DNA reads TGTGCCAGCAGTTACGTGGATAGGCGTCGCCCCTATAATTCACCCCTCCACTTT. This codes for CASSYVDRRRPYNSPLHF.

V gene TRBV12-3 or TRBV12-4 combines with J gene TRBJ2-3; possible D gene TRBD1, 6 bases. The CDR3 spans 13 residues. The germline V and J ends were trimmed by 6 bases and 3 bases, with 10 bases remaining between them. The CDR3 sequence is CASRGQGTDTQYF. Written as DNA, the CDR3 is TGTGCCAGCAGGGGGCAGGGGACAGATACGCAGTATTTT.

This clone has only one observation. The chain couples TRBV6-5 to TRBJ1-4; tentative D call: TRBD1 (5 bases). The CDR3 contains 15 residues. V lost 6 bases to trimming and J lost 6 bases, with 17 bases between them. The V gene's germline CDR1 is MNHEY and CDR2 SVGAGI. CDR3 in DNA: TGTGCCAGCAGCCCCGGGGGGGTTCGGGATGAAAAACTGTTTTTT. This sequence encodes CASSPGGVRDEKLFF.

The chain uses TRBV28 and TRBJ2-1; D is possibly TRBD1 (6 bases). The CDR3 has 13 residues. Germline CDR1 is MDHEN and CDR2 is SYDVKM. Trimming shortened V by 6 bases and J by 4 bases, and 10 bases separated the two germline ends. The CDR3 region has the DNA TGTGCCAGCAGCCCACAGGGTTACAATGAGCAGTTCTTC. Translation gives CASSPQGYNEQFF.

The chain recombines TRBV7-3 with TRBJ1-1, with D tentatively TRBD1 (6 bases). V lost 1 base and J 5 bases, leaving 8 bases between the germline ends. Per the germline V gene, CDR1 is SGHTA and CDR2 is FQGTGA. The CDR3 has 13 residues. The CDR3, as DNA: TGTGCCAGCAGCTTAAAAAGGGGGACTGAAGCTTTCTTT. This codes for CASSLKRGTEAFF.

The V gene is TRBV5-1, the J gene TRBJ2-7, with D uncertain. With 4 bases removed from V and 2 bases from J, the gap between germline ends came to 10 bases. The CDR3 runs to 13 residues. The germline V gene encodes CDR1 SGHRS and CDR2 YFSETQ. This chain's CDR3 is CASSPVGTYEQYF. DNA of the CDR3: TGCGCCAGCAGCCCCGTGGGGACCTACGAGCAGTACTTC.

V is TRBV9 and J is TRBJ2-3, with no clear D. V was cut by 0 bases and J by 3 bases, with 8 bases left in between. The CDR3 totals 14 residues. CDR1 is SGDLS and CDR2 is YYNGEE in the germline V gene. CDR3 loop: CASSVGGWTDTQYF. The CDR3 DNA reads TGTGCCAGCAGCGTAGGGGGTTGGACAGATACGCAGTATTTT.